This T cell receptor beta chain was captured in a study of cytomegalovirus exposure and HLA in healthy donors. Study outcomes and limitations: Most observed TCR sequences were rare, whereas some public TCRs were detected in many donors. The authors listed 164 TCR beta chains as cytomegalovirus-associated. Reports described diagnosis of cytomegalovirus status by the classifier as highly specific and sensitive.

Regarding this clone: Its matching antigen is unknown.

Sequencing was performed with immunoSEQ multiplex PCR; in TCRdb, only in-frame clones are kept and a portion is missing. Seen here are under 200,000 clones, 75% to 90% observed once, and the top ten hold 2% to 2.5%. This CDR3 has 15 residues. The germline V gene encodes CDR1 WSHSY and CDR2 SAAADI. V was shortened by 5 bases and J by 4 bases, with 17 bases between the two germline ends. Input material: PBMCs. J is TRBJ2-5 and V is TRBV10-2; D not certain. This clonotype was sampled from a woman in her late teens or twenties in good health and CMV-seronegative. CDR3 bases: TGCGCCAGCAGTCCTAGTCGTCAAGGATCAGAGACCCAGTACTTC. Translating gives CASSPSRQGSETQYF.